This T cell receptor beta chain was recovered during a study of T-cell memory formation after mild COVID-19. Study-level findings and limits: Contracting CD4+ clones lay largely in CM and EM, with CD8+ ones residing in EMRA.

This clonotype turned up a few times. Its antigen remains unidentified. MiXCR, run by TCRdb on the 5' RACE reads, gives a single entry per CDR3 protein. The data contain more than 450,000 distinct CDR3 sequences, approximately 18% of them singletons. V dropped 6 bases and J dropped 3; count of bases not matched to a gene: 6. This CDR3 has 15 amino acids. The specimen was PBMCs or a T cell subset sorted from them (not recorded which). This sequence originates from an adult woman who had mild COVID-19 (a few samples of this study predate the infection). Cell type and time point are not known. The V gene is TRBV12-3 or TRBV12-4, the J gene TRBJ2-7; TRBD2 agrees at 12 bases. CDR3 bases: TGTGCCAGCAGCCGTACTAGCGGGGGGTACTACGAGCAGTACTTC. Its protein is CASSRTSGGYYEQYF.